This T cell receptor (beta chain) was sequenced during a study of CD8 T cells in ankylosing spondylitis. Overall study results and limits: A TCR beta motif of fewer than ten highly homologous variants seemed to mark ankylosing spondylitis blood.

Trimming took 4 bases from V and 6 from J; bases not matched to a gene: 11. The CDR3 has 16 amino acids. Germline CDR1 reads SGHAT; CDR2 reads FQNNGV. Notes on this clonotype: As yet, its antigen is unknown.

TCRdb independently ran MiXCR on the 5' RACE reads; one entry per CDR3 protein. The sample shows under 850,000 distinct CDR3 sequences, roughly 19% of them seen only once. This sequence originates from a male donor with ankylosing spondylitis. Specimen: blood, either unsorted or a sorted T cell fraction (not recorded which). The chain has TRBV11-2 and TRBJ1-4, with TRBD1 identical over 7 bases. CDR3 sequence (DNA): TGTGCCAGCAGCTCCCAGGGGGGGACCAACCATGAAAAACTGTTTTTT. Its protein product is CASSSQGGTNHEKLFF. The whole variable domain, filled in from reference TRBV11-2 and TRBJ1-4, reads EAGVAQSPRYKIIEKRQSVAFWCNPISGHATLYWYQQILGQGPKLLIQFQNNGVVDDSQLPKDRFSAERLKGVDSTLKIQPAKLEDSAVYLCASSSQGGTNHEKLFFGSGTQLSVL.